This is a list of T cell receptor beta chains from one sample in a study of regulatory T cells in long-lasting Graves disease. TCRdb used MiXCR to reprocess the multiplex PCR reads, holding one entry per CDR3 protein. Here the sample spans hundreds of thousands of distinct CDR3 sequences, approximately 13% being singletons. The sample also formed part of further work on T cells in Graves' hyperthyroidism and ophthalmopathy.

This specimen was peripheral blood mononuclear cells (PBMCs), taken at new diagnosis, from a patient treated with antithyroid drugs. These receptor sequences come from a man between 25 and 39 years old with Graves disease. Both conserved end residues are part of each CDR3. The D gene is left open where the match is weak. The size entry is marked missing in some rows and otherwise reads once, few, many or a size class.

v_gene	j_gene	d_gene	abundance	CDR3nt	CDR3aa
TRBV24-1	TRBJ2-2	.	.	TGTGCCACCAGTGATACCCCCCCGAACACCGGGGAGCTGTTTTTT	CATSDTPPNTGELFF
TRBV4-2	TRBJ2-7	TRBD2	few	TGTGCCAGCAGCCAATCTAGCGGGGGAACCTACGAGCAGTACTTC	CASSQSSGGTYEQYF
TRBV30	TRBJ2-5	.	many	TGTGCCACCTCCCCGAGGAAAGAGACCCAGTACTTC	CATSPRKETQYF
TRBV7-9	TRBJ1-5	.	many	TGTGCCAGCGGCAGAGATAGCAATCAGCCCCAGCATTTT	CASGRDSNQPQHF
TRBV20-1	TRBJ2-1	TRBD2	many	TGCAGTGCCCATAGCGGGGCGAGCTCCTACAATGAGCAGTTCTTC	CSAHSGASSYNEQFF
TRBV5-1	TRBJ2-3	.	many	TGCGCCAGCAGCTTGGGTCTGATAAGCACAGATACGCAGTATTTT	CASSLGLISTDTQYF
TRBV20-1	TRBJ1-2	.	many	TGCAGTGTCCACCGGGCCTATGGCTACACCTTC	CSVHRAYGYTF
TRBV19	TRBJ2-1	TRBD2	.	TGTGCCAGTAGTCGCGGAGTAGCGGGAGGGGGTAGGCAGTTCTTC	CASSRGVAGGGRQFF
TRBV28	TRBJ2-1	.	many	TGTGCCAGCAGTAAGGCTGGGGGGCTTAGTGAGCAGTTCTTC	CASSKAGGLSEQFF
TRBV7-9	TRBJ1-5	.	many	TGTGCCAGCAGCTCGGTCGGAGATCAGCCCCAGCATTTT	CASSSVGDQPQHF
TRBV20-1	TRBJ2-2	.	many	TGCAGTGCTAGAGGGAGTAGCTGGGACACCGGGGAGCTGTTTTTT	CSARGSSWDTGELFF
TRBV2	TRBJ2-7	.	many	TGTGCCAGCGAAGGTGGCTACGAGCAGTACTTC	CASEGGYEQYF
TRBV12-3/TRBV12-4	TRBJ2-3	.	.	TGTGCCAGCAGCGACGGACGGATTAATACGCAGTATTTT	CASSDGRINTQYF
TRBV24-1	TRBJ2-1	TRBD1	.	TGTGCCACCAGTGATGAAGTTGGCAGGGGGCCCGTGAATGAGCAGTTCTTC	CATSDEVGRGPVNEQFF
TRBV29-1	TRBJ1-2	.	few	TGCAGCGTTGTACAGGGTAGGATCCATGGCTACACCTTC	CSVVQGRIHGYTF
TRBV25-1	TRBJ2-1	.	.	TGTGCCAGCACCCGGATCAATGAGCAGTTCTTC	CASTRINEQFF
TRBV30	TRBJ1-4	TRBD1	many	TGTGCCTGGACCCCGCTTCGGACAGGGTGGGAAAAACTGTTTTTT	CAWTPLRTGWEKLFF
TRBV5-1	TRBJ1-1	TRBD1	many	TGCGCCAGCAGGCAGACAGGGACTAGAAACACTGAAGCTTTCTTT	CASRQTGTRNTEAFF
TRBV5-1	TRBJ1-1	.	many	TGCGCCAGCAGCAGTACCCTTGCTGAAGCTTTCTTT	CASSSTLAEAFF
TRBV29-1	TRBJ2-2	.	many	TGCAGCGTTGGCATTGACAGGAACACCGGGGAGCTGTTTTTT	CSVGIDRNTGELFF
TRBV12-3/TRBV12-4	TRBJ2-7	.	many	TGTGCCAGCAGCTACGGAGTAAACGAGCAGTACTTC	CASSYGVNEQYF
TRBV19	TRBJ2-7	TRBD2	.	TGTGCCAATAGTATGACTAGCGGGAGGAGTGAGCAGTACTTC	CANSMTSGRSEQYF